The 17 T cell receptor beta chains given below trace back to one sample, sequenced in a study of tumor and adjacent non-tumor tissue in lung cancer. This sample's RNA came from whole unsorted tissue. The normal lung tissue was taken more than 3 cm from the tumor edge. A modified ARM-PCR protocol with three rounds of nested PCR amplified TCRbeta. In TCRdb, the multiplex PCR reads were re-called with MiXCR into one record per CDR3 protein. Among around 75,000 distinct CDR3 sequences, around 70% were seen once, and the ten largest hold 25% to 30%. The sequenced sample was distant non-tumor lung tissue. The receptors were sampled from a woman between 45 and 60 years old with non-small cell lung cancer.

As concerns this clonotype: With a much larger clone just one base away, this may be a read error. The V gene is TRBV30, the J gene TRBJ1-2; the D gene is possibly TRBD1 (6 bases). CDR1 and CDR2 (germline): GTSNPN, SVGIG (reference sequence). V was cut by 7 bases and J by 9 bases, with 15 bases left in between. This CDR3 spans 11 amino acids. CDR3 sequence: CAYPRGYCYTF. The CDR3 coding sequence is TGTGCCTACCCTAGGGGGTATTGCTACACCTTC.

Comments on this clonotype: A read error may explain this, as a much larger clone is one base away. The V gene is TRBV15, the J gene TRBJ2-2; perhaps TRBD2 as D (6 bases). The CDR3 has 14 amino acids. From germline, CDR1 is LNHNV and CDR2 YYDKDF (reference sequence). CDR3 loop: CVTSSWGVTGELFF. The CDR3 coding sequence is TGTGTCACCAGCAGCTGGGGGGTCACCGGGGAGCTGTTTTTT. The whole variable domain, filled in from reference TRBV15 and TRBJ2-2, reads DAMVIQNPRYQVTQFGKPVTLSCSQTLNHNVMYWYQQKSSQAPKLLFHYYDKDFNNEADTPDNFQSRRPNTSFCFLDIRSPGLGDTAMYLCVTSSWGVTGELFFGEGSRLTVL.

Regarding this clonotype: Likely a read error: the CDR3 ends without its conserved phenylalanine or tryptophan. This rearrangement joins TRBV11-1 to TRBJ2-1, with no clear D. The CDR3 is 13 residues long. In germline, CDR1 is SGHAT, CDR2 FQDESV (reference sequence). V lost 5 bases to trimming and J lost 8 bases, with 13 bases between them. The CDR3 protein is CASSIPPLHEQFL. CDR3 nucleotide sequence: TGTGCCAGCAGCATACCTCCGCTGCATGAGCAGTTCTTA.

The chain has TRBV5-1 and TRBJ2-7; D remains unclear. This CDR3 comprises 13 residues. The V gene's germline CDR1 is SGHRS and CDR2 YFSETQ. The V end was cut by 0 bases, the J end by 2 bases, with 6 bases between. For the CDR3, the DNA is TGCGCCAGCAGCTTGGAGGCAGCCTACGAGCAGTACTTC. Amino acids: CASSLEAAYEQYF.

Remarks on this clonotype: This is likely a read error, given that the CDR3 carries no conserved phenylalanine or tryptophan at its end. Because the CDR3's place on the DNA is in doubt, the DNA is left out and the CDR3 is given as listed by TCRdb. This rearrangement joins TRBV20-1 to TRBJ2-7; the table gives TRBD2 as D, unverified against the DNA. Germline assignment: CDR1 DFQATT and CDR2 SNEGSKA (reference sequence). Inclusive of both ends, the CDR3 amounts to 14 amino acids. CDR3 region: CSAELAGGTYERYL.

V is TRBV5-1 and J is TRBJ2-2, with D possibly being TRBD2 (5 bases). The V gene lost 4 bases and the J gene lost 4 bases, with 14 bases spanning the gap. The CDR3 is 15 amino acids. CDR1 is SGHRS and CDR2 is YFSETQ in the germline V gene. CDR3 in DNA: TGCGCCAGCAGCCCCCGGGGATCCTGCACCGGGGAGCTGTTTTTT. It codes for CASSPRGSCTGELFF. Drawing the rest from reference TRBV5-1 and TRBJ2-2, the complete variable domain is KAGVTQTPRYLIKTRGQQVTLSCSPISGHRSVSWYQQTPGQGLQFLFEYFSETQRNKGNFPGRFSGRQFSNSRSEMNVSTLELGDSALYLCASSPRGSCTGELFFGEGSRLTVL.

Concerning this clonotype itself: A junction end diverges from the germline sequence, so it may reflect a read error. The V call is TRBV24-1, the J call TRBJ2-2, with no clear D. Germline V gives CDR1 KGHDR, CDR2 SFDVKD. This CDR3 comprises 17 residues. This CDR3 reads CAASDETGFRGTGELFF. The CDR3 coding sequence is TGTGCCGCCAGTGACGAAACTGGGTTCCGAGGAACCGGGGAGCTGTTTTTT.

This sequence joins TRBV11-1 and TRBJ2-3, with D unclear. V was cut by 5 bases and J by 4 bases, with 16 bases left in between. The CDR3 has 15 amino acids. CDR1 is SGHAT, CDR2 FQDESV, per germline (reference sequence). In nucleotides, the CDR3 is TGTGCCAGCAGCCTCTCTGTGGGTTCCGCAGATACGCAGTATTTT. This sequence encodes CASSLSVGSADTQYF.

As regards this clonotype: Compared with germline, one end of the junction differs, possibly owing to a read error. This sequence joins TRBV6-2 or TRBV6-3 and TRBJ1-2; 7 bases align to TRBD1. This CDR3 is built from 14 residues. Germline V gives CDR1 MNHEY, CDR2 SVGEGT. CDR3 sequence reads: CAGSREQGQDGYIF. DNA for the CDR3: TGTGCCGGCAGCCGCGAACAGGGGCAGGATGGCTACATCTTC.

This clonotype was detected ten times or more. The chain is built from TRBV12-3 or TRBV12-4 and TRBJ2-3; 8 bases align to TRBD1. This CDR3 has 15 amino acids. J lost 3 bases, V lost 7 bases, and 9 bases had no gene match. The CDR3 sequence: CASTATGEATDTQYF. For the CDR3, the DNA is TGTGCCAGCACCGCGACAGGGGAGGCAACAGATACGCAGTATTTT.

In regard to this clonotype: This could be a read error, since a much larger clone is one nucleotide away. This chain connects TRBV6-1 to TRBJ2-7; no reliable D call. The germline CDR1 and CDR2 sequences are MNHNS and SASEGT. The CDR3 runs 15 residues. V lost 1 base and J lost 10, with 20 bases in between. The CDR3 region is CASSEVPHVILRQYF. In DNA form, the CDR3 reads TGTGCCAGCAGTGAAGTCCCTCATGTGATTCTTCGCCAGTACTTC.

A note on this clonotype: The conserved phenylalanine or tryptophan is not found at the CDR3 terminus, so this likely reflects a read error. The chain carries TRBV11-2 and TRBJ2-2; D is ambiguous. The V gene's germline CDR1 is SGHAT and CDR2 FQNNGV. V was shortened by 3 bases and J by 6 bases, with 14 bases between the two germline ends. CDR3 size: 15 residues. CDR3: CASSFRLGFAGELFL. Written as DNA, the CDR3 is TGTGCCAGCAGCTTTCGTCTGGGTTTTGCCGGGGAGCTGTTTCTT.

A few counts support this clonotype. This sequence may be a read error, since a much larger clone differs from it by one base. This sequence joins TRBV6-1 and TRBJ2-1; the D is unclear. CDR3 length equals 16 residues. Looked up from germline, CDR1 is MNHNS and CDR2 is SASEGT. This CDR3 reads CASSEVYLGSYNGQFF. DNA for the CDR3: TGTGCCAGCAGTGAAGTTTATCTGGGCTCCTACAATGGGCAGTTCTTC.

The chain has TRBV4-2 and TRBJ1-2; D is undetermined. There are 11 residues in the CDR3. Trimming removed 8 bases from V and 4 bases from J, with 8 bases in between. Germline V lookup: CDR1 LGHNA, CDR2 YNFKEQ. The CDR3 DNA follows: TGTGCCAGCCAACACAGCTATGGCTACACCTTC. It codes for CASQHSYGYTF.

A few counts support this clonotype. DNA for the CDR3: TGTGCCAGCAGTCGGGACAGCAGCTACACCTTC. Translating it yields CASSRDSSYTF. J is TRBJ1-2 and V is TRBV6-6; 7 bases align to TRBD1. The J segment lost 9 bases and the V segment lost 5 bases, leaving 3 bases of the junction unmatched. This CDR3 has 11 residues. Per germline, CDR1 MNHNY and CDR2 SVGAGI (reference sequence).

To note about this clonotype: Mismatch with germline at one junction end may stem from a read error. The chain recombines TRBV28 with TRBJ2-7; D unclear. The CDR3 spans 13 residues. Germline CDR1 reads MDHEN; CDR2 reads SYDVKM. CDR3 nucleotide sequence: TGTACCAGCAGCTCTCAAGGGCTGTACGAGCAGTACTTC. It codes for CTSSSQGLYEQYF.

In this sample, this clonotype turned up a few times. This chain uses TRBV28 with TRBJ2-5; D uncertain. CDR3 size: 14 residues. Trimming left V 7 bases short and J 5 bases short, with 17 bases between. Germline loops: CDR1 MDHEN, CDR2 SYDVKM. This chain's CDR3 is CASTPSGYEETQYF. CDR3 coding DNA: TGTGCCAGCACCCCCTCTGGATATGAGGAGACCCAGTACTTC.